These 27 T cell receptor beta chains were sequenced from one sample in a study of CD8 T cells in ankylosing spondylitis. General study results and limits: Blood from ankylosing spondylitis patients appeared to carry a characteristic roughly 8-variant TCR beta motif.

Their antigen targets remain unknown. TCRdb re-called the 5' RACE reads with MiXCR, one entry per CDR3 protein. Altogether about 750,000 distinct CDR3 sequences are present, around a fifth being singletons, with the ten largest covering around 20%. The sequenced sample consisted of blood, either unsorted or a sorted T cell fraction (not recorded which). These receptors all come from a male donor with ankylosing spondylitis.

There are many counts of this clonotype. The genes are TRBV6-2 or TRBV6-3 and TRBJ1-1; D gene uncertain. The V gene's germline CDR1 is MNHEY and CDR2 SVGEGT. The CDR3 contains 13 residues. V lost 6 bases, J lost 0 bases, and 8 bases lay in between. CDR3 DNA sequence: TGTGCCAGCAGCCGAGATATGAACACTGAAGCTTTCTTT. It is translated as CASSRDMNTEAFF.

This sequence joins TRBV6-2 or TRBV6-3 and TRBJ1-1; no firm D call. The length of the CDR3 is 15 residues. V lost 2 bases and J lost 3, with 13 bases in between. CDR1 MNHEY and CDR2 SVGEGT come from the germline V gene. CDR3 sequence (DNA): TGTGCCAGCAGTTACCTGGCGGACTGGGACACTGAAGCTTTCTTT. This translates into CASSYLADWDTEAFF.

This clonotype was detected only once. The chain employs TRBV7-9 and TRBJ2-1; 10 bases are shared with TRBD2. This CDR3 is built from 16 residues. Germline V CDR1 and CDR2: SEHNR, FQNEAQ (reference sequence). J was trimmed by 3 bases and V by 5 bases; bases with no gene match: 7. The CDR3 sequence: CASSPASGGRYNEQFF. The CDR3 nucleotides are TGTGCCAGCAGCCCAGCTAGCGGGGGCCGCTACAATGAGCAGTTCTTC.

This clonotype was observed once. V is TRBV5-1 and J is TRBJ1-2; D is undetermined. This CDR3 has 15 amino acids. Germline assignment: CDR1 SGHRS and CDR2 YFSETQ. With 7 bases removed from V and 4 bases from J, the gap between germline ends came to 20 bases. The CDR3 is CASGTEPQTSYGYTF. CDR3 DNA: TGCGCCAGCGGAACGGAACCGCAAACCTCCTATGGCTACACCTTC.

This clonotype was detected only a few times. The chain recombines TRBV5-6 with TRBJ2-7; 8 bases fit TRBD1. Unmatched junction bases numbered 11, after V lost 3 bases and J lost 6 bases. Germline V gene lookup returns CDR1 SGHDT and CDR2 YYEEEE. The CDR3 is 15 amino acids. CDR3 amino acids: CASSWGQEVGGEQYF. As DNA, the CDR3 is TGTGCCAGCAGCTGGGGACAGGAGGTAGGGGGCGAGCAGTACTTC.

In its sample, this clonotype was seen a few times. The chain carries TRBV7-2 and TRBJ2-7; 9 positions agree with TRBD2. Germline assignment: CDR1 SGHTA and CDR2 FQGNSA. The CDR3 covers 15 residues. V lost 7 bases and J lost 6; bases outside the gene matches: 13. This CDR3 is CASTRLAEQKGEQYF. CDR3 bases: TGTGCCAGCACCCGACTAGCGGAACAAAAAGGCGAGCAGTACTTC.

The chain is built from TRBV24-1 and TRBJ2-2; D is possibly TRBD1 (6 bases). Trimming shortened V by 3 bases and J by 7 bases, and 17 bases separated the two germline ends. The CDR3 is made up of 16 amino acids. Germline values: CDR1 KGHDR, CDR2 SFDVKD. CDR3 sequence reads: CATSDPGTPSVGELFF. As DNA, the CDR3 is TGTGCCACCAGTGATCCCGGGACACCTTCGGTCGGGGAGCTGTTTTTT.

The CDR3: CASSSTGTANTEAFF. The CDR3 bases are TGCGCCAGCAGCTCCACCGGGACAGCAAACACTGAAGCTTTCTTT. The chain is built from TRBV5-1 and TRBJ1-1; TRBD1 aligns across 7 bases. Trimming removed 3 bases from V and 2 bases from J; junction bases left unmatched: 7. The germline V gene encodes CDR1 SGHRS and CDR2 YFSETQ. The CDR3 totals 15 residues.

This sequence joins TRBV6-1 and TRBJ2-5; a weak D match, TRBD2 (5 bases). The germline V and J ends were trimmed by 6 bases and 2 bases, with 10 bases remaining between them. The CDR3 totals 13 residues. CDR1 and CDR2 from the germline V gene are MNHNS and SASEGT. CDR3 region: CASRRVAQETQYF. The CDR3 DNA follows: TGTGCCAGCAGAAGGGTAGCGCAAGAGACCCAGTACTTC.

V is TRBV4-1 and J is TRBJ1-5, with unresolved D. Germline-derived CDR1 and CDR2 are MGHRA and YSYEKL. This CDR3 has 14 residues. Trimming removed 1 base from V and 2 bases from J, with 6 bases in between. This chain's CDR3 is CASSQGTRNQPQHF. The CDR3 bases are TGCGCCAGCAGCCAAGGGACTCGCAATCAGCCCCAGCATTTT.

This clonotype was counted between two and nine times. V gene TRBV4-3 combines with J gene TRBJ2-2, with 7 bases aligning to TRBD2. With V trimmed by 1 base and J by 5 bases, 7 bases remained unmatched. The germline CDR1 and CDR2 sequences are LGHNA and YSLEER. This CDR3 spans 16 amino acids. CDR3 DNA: TGCGCCAGCAGCCAAGTGGGGGGAGGGCCAACCGGGGAGCTGTTTTTT. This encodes CASSQVGGGPTGELFF.

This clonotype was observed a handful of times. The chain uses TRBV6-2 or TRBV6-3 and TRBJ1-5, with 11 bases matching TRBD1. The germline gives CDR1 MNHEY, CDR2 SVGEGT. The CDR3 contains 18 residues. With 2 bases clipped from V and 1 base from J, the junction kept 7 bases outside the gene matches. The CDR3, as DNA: TGTGCCAGCAGTTACCCGACCGGGACAGGGGGAAGCAATCAGCCCCAGCATTTT. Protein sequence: CASSYPTGTGGSNQPQHF.

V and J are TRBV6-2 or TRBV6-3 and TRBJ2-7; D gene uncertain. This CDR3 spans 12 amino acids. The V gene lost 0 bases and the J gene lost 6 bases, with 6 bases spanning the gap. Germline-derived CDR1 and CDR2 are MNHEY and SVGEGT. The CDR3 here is CASSYSISEQYF. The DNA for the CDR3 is TGTGCCAGCAGTTACTCGATCTCCGAGCAGTACTTC.

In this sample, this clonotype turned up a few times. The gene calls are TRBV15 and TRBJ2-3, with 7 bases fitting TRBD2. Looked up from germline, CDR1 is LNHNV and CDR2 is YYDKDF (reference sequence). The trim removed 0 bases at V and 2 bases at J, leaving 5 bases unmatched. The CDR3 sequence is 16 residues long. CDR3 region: CATSRDWGGFTDTQYF. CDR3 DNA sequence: TGTGCCACCAGCAGAGATTGGGGGGGATTCACAGATACGCAGTATTTT.

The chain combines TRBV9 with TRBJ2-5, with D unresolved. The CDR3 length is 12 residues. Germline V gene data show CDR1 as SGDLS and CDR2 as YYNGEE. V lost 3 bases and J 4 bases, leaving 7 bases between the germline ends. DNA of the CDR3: TGTGCCAGCAGCGCAGCAGGAGAGACCCAGTACTTC. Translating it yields CASSAAGETQYF.

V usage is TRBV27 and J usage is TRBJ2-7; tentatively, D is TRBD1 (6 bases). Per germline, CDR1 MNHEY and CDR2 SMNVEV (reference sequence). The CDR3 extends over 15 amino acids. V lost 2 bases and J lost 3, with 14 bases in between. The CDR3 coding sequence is TGTGCCAGCAGTTTAGGGACACTCAGTTTCTACGAGCAGTACTTC. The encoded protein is CASSLGTLSFYEQYF.

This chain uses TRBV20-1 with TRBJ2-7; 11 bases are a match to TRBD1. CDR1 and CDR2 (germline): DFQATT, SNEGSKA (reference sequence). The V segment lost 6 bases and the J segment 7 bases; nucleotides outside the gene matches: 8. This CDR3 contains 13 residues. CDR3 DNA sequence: TGCAGTGCCCCGGGACAGGGGGTGAGGGAGCAGTACTTC. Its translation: CSAPGQGVREQYF.

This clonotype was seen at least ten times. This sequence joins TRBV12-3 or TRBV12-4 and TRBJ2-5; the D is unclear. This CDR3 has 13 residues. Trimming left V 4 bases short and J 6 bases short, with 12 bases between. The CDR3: CASSSTAVKTQYF. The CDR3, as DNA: TGTGCCAGCAGTTCAACAGCAGTGAAGACCCAGTACTTC.

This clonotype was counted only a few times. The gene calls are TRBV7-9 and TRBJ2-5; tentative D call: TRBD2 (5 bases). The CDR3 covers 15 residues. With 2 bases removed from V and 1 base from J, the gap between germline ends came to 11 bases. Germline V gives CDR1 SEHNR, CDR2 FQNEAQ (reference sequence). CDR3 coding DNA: TGTGCCAGCAGCTTATCCGGGAACCTCCAAGAGACCCAGTACTTC. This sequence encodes CASSLSGNLQETQYF.

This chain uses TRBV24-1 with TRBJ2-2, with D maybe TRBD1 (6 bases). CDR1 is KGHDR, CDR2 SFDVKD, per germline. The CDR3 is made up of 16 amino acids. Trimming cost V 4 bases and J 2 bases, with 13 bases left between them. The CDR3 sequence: CATSDPGTFNTGELFF. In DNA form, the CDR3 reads TGTGCCACCAGTGACCCCGGGACATTCAACACCGGGGAGCTGTTTTTT.

The CDR3 DNA is TGTGCCAGCAGCTTCGACTACCTACTGACAGATACGCAGTATTTT. Its translation: CASSFDYLLTDTQYF. The chain carries TRBV5-6 and TRBJ2-3, with a possible D match to TRBD2 (5 bases). Germline V CDR1 and CDR2: SGHDT, YYEEEE. The length of the CDR3 is 15 residues. V was pared by 2 bases and J by 3 bases, with 13 bases between. Full variable domain (missing parts from reference TRBV5-6 and TRBJ2-3): DAGVTQSPTHLIKTRGQQVTLRCSPKSGHDTVSWYQQALGQGPQFIFQYYEEEERQRGNFPDRFSGHQFPNYSSELNVNALLLGDSALYLCASSFDYLLTDTQYFGPGTRLTVL.

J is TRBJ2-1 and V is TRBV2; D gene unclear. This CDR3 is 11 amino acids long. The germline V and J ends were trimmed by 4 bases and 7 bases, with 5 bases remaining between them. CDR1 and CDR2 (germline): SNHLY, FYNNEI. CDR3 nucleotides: TGTGCCAGCAGTGTAGTTAATGAGCAGTTCTTC. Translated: CASSVVNEQFF.

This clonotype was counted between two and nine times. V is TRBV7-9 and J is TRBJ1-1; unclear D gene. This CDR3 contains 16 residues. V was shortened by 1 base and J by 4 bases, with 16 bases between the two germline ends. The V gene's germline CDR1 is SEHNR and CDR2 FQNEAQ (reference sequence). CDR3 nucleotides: TGTGCCAGCAGCTTAGTGACGGATCCACGTTCCACTGAAGCTTTCTTT. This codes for CASSLVTDPRSTEAFF.

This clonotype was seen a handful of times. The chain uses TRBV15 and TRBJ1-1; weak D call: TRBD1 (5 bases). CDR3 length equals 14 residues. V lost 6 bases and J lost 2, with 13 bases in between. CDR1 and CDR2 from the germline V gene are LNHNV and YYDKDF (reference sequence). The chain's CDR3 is CATSFGGTNTEAFF. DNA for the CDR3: TGTGCCACCAGTTTCGGGGGGACCAACACTGAAGCTTTCTTT.

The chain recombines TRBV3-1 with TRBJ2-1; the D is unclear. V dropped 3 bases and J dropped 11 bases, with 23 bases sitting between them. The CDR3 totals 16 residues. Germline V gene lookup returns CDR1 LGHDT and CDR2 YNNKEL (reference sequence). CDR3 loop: CASSQGELYNRAQQFF. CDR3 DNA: TGTGCCAGCAGCCAGGGCGAGTTATACAATAGGGCCCAGCAGTTCTTC.

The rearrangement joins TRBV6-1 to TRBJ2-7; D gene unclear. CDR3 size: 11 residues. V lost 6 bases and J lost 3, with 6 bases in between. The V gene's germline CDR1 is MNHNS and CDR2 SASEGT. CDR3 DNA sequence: TGTGCCAGCAGGGTGAACTACGAGCAGTACTTC. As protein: CASRVNYEQYF.

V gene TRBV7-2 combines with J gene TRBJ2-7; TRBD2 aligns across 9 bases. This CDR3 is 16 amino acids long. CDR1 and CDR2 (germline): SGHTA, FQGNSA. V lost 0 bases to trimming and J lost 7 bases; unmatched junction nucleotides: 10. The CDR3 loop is CASSLAPAGGFGEQYF. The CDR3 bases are TGTGCCAGCAGCTTAGCCCCAGCGGGGGGTTTTGGTGAGCAGTACTTC.